This T cell receptor beta chain was obtained from a study of early T cells in non-severe SARS-CoV-2 infection. Findings and caveats of the study: Matching results from VDJdb favored anti-spike CD8 responses, leaving private and CD4 specificities undetected.

This clonotype came up a few times. Its antigen is not identified. Germline loops: CDR1 SEHNR, CDR2 FQNEAQ (reference sequence). CDR3 length: 16 amino acids. V was trimmed by 5 bases and J by 0 bases, leaving 11 bases between them. Unique molecular identifiers were attached to individual cDNA molecules. MiXCR, run by TCRdb on the 5' RACE reads, gives a single entry per CDR3 protein. The sample lists tens of thousands of distinct CDR3 sequences; 13% were seen once. The clonotype was recovered from an adult who was a healthcare worker with PCR-confirmed SARS-CoV-2 infection or an uninfected control (not recorded which). Sequenced material: whole blood. This chain joins TRBV7-9 and TRBJ2-6, with D unclear. CDR3 sequence reads: CASSDGLISGANVLTF. CDR3 in DNA: TGTGCCAGCAGCGACGGTCTTATCTCTGGGGCCAACGTCCTGACTTTC.